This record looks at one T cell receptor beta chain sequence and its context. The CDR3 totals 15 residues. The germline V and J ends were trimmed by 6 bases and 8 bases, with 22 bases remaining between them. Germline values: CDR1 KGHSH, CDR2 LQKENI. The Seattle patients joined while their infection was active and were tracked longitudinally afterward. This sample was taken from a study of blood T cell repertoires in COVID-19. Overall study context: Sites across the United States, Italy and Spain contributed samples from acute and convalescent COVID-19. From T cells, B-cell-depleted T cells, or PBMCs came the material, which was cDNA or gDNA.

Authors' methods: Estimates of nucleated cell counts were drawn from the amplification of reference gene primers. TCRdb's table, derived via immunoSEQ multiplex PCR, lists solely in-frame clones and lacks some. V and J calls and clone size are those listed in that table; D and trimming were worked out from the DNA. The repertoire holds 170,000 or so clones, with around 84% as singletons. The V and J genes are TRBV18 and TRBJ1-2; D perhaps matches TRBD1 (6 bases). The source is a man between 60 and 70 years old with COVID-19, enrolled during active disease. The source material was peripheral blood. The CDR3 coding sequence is TGTGCCAGCTCCCCAGACACGGGGGGCCTTGGAGGCTACACCTTC. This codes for CASSPDTGGLGGYTF.